Listed here are 18 T cell receptor beta chains from one sample, sequenced in a study of cytomegalovirus exposure and HLA in healthy donors. The PCR contained 60 Vbeta and 13 Jbeta primers. Assay used: immunoSEQ multiplex PCR; TCRdb lists only in-frame clones, some missing. There are over 130,000 clones in the sample; approximately 78% occur only once, and 5.5% to 7% lies in the top ten. Sequencing was done on a sample of PBMCs. The receptor source for this set is a woman aged 40 to 49 in good health and CMV-seropositive.

This clone came up once. The rearrangement links TRBV2 to TRBJ2-1; 11 bases line up with TRBD1. This CDR3 has 14 residues. Germline CDR1 reads SNHLY; CDR2 reads FYNNEI. Trimming cost V 6 bases and J 9 bases; bases outside gene matches: 7. CDR3 amino acids: CASRWTGGEIEQFF. In DNA, the CDR3 is TGTGCCAGCAGATGGACAGGGGGCGAGATTGAGCAGTTCTTC.

This chain connects TRBV9 to TRBJ1-1, with D perhaps TRBD1 (5 bases). Germline V gene data show CDR1 as SGDLS and CDR2 as YYNGEE. The CDR3 extends over 14 amino acids. V dropped 0 bases and J dropped 3 bases, with 9 bases sitting between them. CDR3 nucleotide sequence: TGTGCCAGCAGCGTAGTGGGGGAGGACACTGAAGCTTTCTTT. It codes for CASSVVGEDTEAFF.

The chain employs TRBV7-9 and TRBJ1-4, with D possibly being TRBD1 (6 bases). The CDR3 runs 15 residues. The V end was cut by 1 base, the J end by 8 bases, with 14 bases between. Germline loops: CDR1 SEHNR, CDR2 FQNEAQ (reference sequence). CDR3 in amino acids: CASSLDGGATEKLFF. In nucleotides, the CDR3 is TGTGCCAGCAGCTTAGATGGGGGCGCAACCGAAAAACTGTTTTTT. Full variable domain (rest looked up from reference TRBV7-9 and TRBJ1-4): DTGVSQNPRHKITKRGQNVTFRCDPISEHNRLYWYRQTLGQGPEFLTYFQNEAQLEKSRLLSDRFSAERPKGSFSTLEIQRTEQGDSAMYLCASSLDGGATEKLFFGSGTQLSVL.

The rearrangement joins TRBV7-3 to TRBJ2-1; TRBD2 agrees at 8 bases. The CDR3 loop spans 15 amino acids. V dropped 4 bases and J dropped 4; count of bases not matched to a gene: 6. Looked up from germline, CDR1 is SGHTA and CDR2 is FQGTGA. The CDR3 is CASSYLAGGYNEQFF. The CDR3 nucleotides read TGTGCCAGCAGCTATCTAGCGGGCGGATACAATGAGCAGTTCTTC.

This chain joins TRBV6-1 and TRBJ1-5; perhaps TRBD1 as D (5 bases). V was cut by 1 base and J by 15 bases, with 13 bases left in between. The CDR3 spans 12 residues. CDR1 and CDR2 from the germline V gene are MNHNS and SASEGT. The CDR3 loop is CASSEEGREGHF. CDR3 nucleotides: TGTGCCAGCAGTGAAGAAGGCAGGGAAGGGCATTTT.

The chain combines TRBV11-3 with TRBJ2-7; D unresolved. Germline V gene data show CDR1 as SGHNT and CDR2 as YENEEA. This CDR3 has 16 residues. V lost 2 bases, J lost 6 bases, and 20 bases lay in between. The CDR3 loop reads CASSLPKTVVRGEQYF. CDR3 nucleotide sequence: TGTGCCAGCAGCTTACCAAAGACGGTGGTAAGAGGCGAGCAGTACTTC.

V usage is TRBV5-5 and J usage is TRBJ1-1; D is uncertain. Trimming shortened V by 4 bases and J by 8 bases, and 12 bases separated the two germline ends. CDR1 SGHKS and CDR2 YYEKEE come from the germline V gene (reference sequence). The CDR3 contains 12 residues. The CDR3 loop reads CASSPGVREAFF. Written as DNA, the CDR3 is TGTGCCAGCAGCCCCGGGGTTCGAGAAGCTTTCTTT.

The chain employs TRBV18 and TRBJ2-3, with 8 bases identical to TRBD1. Germline V lookup: CDR1 KGHSH, CDR2 LQKENI. The junction had 2 bases not matched to a gene; V was cut back by 4 bases and J by 2 bases. This CDR3 spans 14 amino acids. In DNA form, the CDR3 reads TGTGCCAGCTCACGGACAGGGCCCACAGATACGCAGTATTTT. As protein: CASSRTGPTDTQYF.

The chain combines TRBV7-9 with TRBJ2-2; 9 nucleotides align to TRBD2. This CDR3 is 14 amino acids long. V lost 11 bases, J lost 2 bases, and 6 bases stayed unmatched. Germline V lookup: CDR1 SEHNR, CDR2 FQNEAQ (reference sequence). In DNA form, the CDR3 reads TGTGCCTTTCGCGGGAGGGCCAACACCGGGGAGCTGTTTTTT. Translation gives CAFRGRANTGELFF.

The chain employs TRBV5-1 and TRBJ2-1; 7 bases are shared with TRBD2. This CDR3 comprises 15 residues. The junction had 2 bases not matched to a gene; V was cut back by 2 bases and J by 0 bases. CDR1 SGHRS and CDR2 YFSETQ come from the germline V gene. In DNA form, the CDR3 reads TGCGCCAGCAGCTTAGGGACTACCTCCTACAATGAGCAGTTCTTC. It codes for CASSLGTTSYNEQFF.

The J gene is TRBJ2-3, the V gene TRBV5-1, with D perhaps matching TRBD2 (6 bases). The CDR3 covers 15 residues. V lost 3 bases and J 5 bases, leaving 16 bases between the germline ends. Germline V gives CDR1 SGHRS, CDR2 YFSETQ. CDR3 in amino acids: CASSSLDRGLDTQYF. CDR3 bases: TGCGCCAGCAGCTCCTTGGATAGGGGACTAGATACGCAGTATTTT.

This rearrangement joins TRBV7-2 to TRBJ2-3, with 8 bases aligning to TRBD2. V lost 2 bases, J lost 1 base, and 2 bases stayed unmatched. Germline assignment: CDR1 SGHTA and CDR2 FQGNSA. The CDR3 covers 15 residues. CDR3 loop: CASSLQAGGTDTQYF. The DNA of the CDR3 is TGTGCCAGCAGCTTACAAGCGGGAGGCACAGATACGCAGTATTTT.

The DNA for the CDR3 is TGTGCCTGGAGCCCCGGGACTAGCGGGAGAGATGAGCAGTTCTTC. The encoded protein is CAWSPGTSGRDEQFF. This chain uses TRBV30 with TRBJ2-1, with 14 nucleotides matching TRBD2. The CDR3 runs 15 residues. Trimming at V came to 3 bases and at J to 8 bases, leaving 6 bases not matched to a gene. Germline CDR1 GTSNPN, CDR2 SVGIG (reference sequence). Complete variable domain (other parts from reference TRBV30 and TRBJ2-1): SQTIHQWPATLVQPVGSPLSLECTVEGTSNPNLYWYRQAAGRGLQLLFYSVGIGQISSEVPQNLSASRPQDRQFILSSKKLLLSDSGFYLCAWSPGTSGRDEQFFGPGTRLTVL.

The rearrangement uses TRBV7-9 and TRBJ1-5; D may be TRBD1 (6 bases). Germline CDR1 SEHNR, CDR2 FQNEAQ (reference sequence). V was shortened by 6 bases and J by 4 bases, with 16 bases between the two germline ends. The CDR3 extends over 15 amino acids. Written as DNA, the CDR3 is TGTGCCAGCAGAGGCGGGGAGGGGACAAATCAGCCCCAGCATTTT. It specifies CASRGGEGTNQPQHF.

The chain combines TRBV15 with TRBJ2-7; possibly TRBD1 for D (5 bases). The CDR3 runs to 14 residues. V lost 5 bases, J lost 3 bases, and 14 bases lay in between. CDR1 and CDR2 (germline): LNHNV, YYDKDF (reference sequence). The CDR3 bases are TGTGCCACCAGCCCAGGTCAGGGAAACTACGAGCAGTACTTC. Its protein product is CATSPGQGNYEQYF.

The chain joins TRBV5-1 to TRBJ2-1; TRBD2 aligns across 10 bases. The V segment lost 3 bases and the J segment 3 bases; nucleotides outside the gene matches: 3. The CDR3 contains 15 residues. The germline V gene encodes CDR1 SGHRS and CDR2 YFSETQ. The CDR3 reads CASSSRTSGYNEQFF. CDR3 coding DNA: TGCGCCAGCAGCTCACGGACTAGCGGCTACAATGAGCAGTTCTTC.

With respect to this clone: In the same sample, other DNA sequences code for this CDR3. The chain joins TRBV30 to TRBJ1-4; D is possibly TRBD1 (5 bases). The germline V gene encodes CDR1 GTSNPN and CDR2 SVGIG (reference sequence). This CDR3 is 13 amino acids long. Between the trimmed V and J ends, which lost 3 bases and 8 bases, there was a span of 13 bases. The CDR3 is CAWSQYGGEKLFF. The CDR3 coding sequence is TGTGCCTGGAGCCAATACGGGGGGGAAAAACTGTTTTTT.

The chain combines TRBV5-1 with TRBJ1-6; possible D gene TRBD1, 5 bases. This CDR3 has 15 amino acids. Trimming took off 3 bases at V and 7 bases at J, with 14 bases between the two ends. CDR1 and CDR2 (germline): SGHRS, YFSETQ. The CDR3 is CASSSSGTGNSPLHF. For the CDR3, the DNA is TGCGCCAGCAGCTCATCCGGGACTGGGAATTCACCCCTCCACTTT.